The entry that follows covers one T cell receptor (beta chain) sequence. Only a few counts were recorded for this clone. It lacks a known antigen. The input lacks base qualities; no much larger clone sits a single base away. The data stem from a study of blood T cell repertoires in COVID-19 (dated by TCRdb to 2018 to 2020). Context from the whole study: The collaborator samples originated in the United States, Italy and Spain and spanned the acute and convalescent phases of COVID-19. The prospective study material was composed of cDNA or gDNA derived from T cells, B-cell-depleted T cells, or PBMCs. The dataset comprised deeply sampled blood TCRbeta repertoires from subjects exposed to, actively infected with, or recovered from COVID-19. A freely available public database, intended as a resource for researchers studying the immune response to SARS-CoV-2, is where the repertoires were released. Samples came from the ongoing ImmuneRACE study (first 160 participants) plus 1,254 subjects from 6 global collaborators. Nearly every sample came with metadata listing a de-identified subject ID, COVID-19 status, age in years and sex. Where available, HLA class I and class II types were obtained from metadata supplied by the sample provider rather than from assay-based typing.

Collaborating institutions collected whole blood in K2EDTA tubes following their own protocols. For TCRbeta analysis, collaborators shipped samples as frozen whole blood, isolated PBMCs, or DNA extracted from either of those sample types. CDR1 and CDR2 were assigned from the germline V gene (reference sequence) as LGHDT and YNNKEL. Including cysteine and phenylalanine, the CDR3 has 14 amino acids. The DNA shown is the 42-base CDR3, in frame from base 1. A distance of 9 bases separates the germline ends of V and J, which lose 6 bases and 0 bases respectively. TCRbeta CDR3 regions were amplified from genomic DNA by means of the immunoSEQ Assay, a bias-controlled multiplex PCR. On the study's bioinformatics: The number of nucleated cells in each sample was estimated by amplification of reference gene primers within the assay. To quantify the absolute abundance of each unique TCRbeta CDR3 rearrangement, sequence reads were collapsed and filtered. For each sample, productive Simpson clonality was calculated as the square root of Simpson's diversity index across productive rearrangements. TCRdb carries this immuneACCESS record with in-frame sequences only. Its versions omit some clonotypes, under half of them owing to an unresolved V gene in the studies checked, with the rest unexplained. V and J calls and clone size are as listed in that table; D and trimming were resolved from the DNA. This sample comprises approximately 80,000 clones, around 81% of them detected only once. The top ten hold roughly 15% of the sample.

What the authors observed across the whole study: The amount of clinical and demographic metadata varied by source and participant and was provided uncurated.

This sequence uses TRBV3-1 (or the pseudogene TRBV3-2) and TRBJ1-3, with no reliable assignment of the D segment. The origin of this receptor is a human donor in a cohort sampled during active COVID-19. Sample: peripheral blood. CDR3 sequence: CASRVENSGNTIYF. In nucleotides, the sequence is TGTGCCAGCAGGGTCGAGAACTCTGGAAACACCATATATTTT.